One sample yielded the 15 T cell receptor beta chains listed below, sequenced in a study of beta chain features in type 1 diabetes (dated by TCRdb to 2016 to 2019). Library construction relied on the immunoSEQ multiplex PCR assay. The High Capacity cDNA Reverse Transcription Kit was used to reverse transcribe all of the isolated RNA, meaning that expressed TCRB transcripts were what got sequenced. The immuneACCESS repertoire file appears here via TCRdb, limited to in-frame rearrangements. These files lack a portion of the clones; in checked studies, under half of the deficit traces to unresolved V genes, and the cause of the others is not known. Within this sample are around 430,000 clones, with approximately 28% of them counted one time only. The top ten clones comprise 0.05% to 0.065% of the sample. The specimen was naive CD4+ T cells from blood. The sample's cell subset or site label, decoded: true naive CD4+ T cells. The origin of the receptors is a young man in good health.

The rearrangement joins TRBV12-5 to TRBJ2-5; 7 positions match TRBD2. V lost 3 bases and J lost 5; bases outside the gene matches: 6. CDR1 LGHNT and CDR2 FRNRAP come from the germline V gene. The CDR3 has 14 amino acids. The CDR3 sequence is CASGFGQGGETQYF. As DNA, the CDR3 is TGTGCTAGTGGTTTTGGGCAGGGAGGGGAGACCCAGTACTTC.

The CDR3 protein is CSVELQVGYGYTF. The DNA for the CDR3 is TGCAGCGTTGAATTGCAGGTGGGCTATGGCTACACCTTC. This chain joins TRBV29-1 and TRBJ1-2; no clear D gene. Looked up from germline, CDR1 is SQVTM and CDR2 is ANQGSEA. This CDR3 is built from 13 residues. V lost 2 bases and J lost 4, with 11 bases in between. The full variable domain, in which reference TRBV29-1 and TRBJ1-2 provide the parts outside the CDR3, is SAVISQKPSRDICQRGTSLTIQCQVDSQVTMMFWYRQQPGQSLTLIATANQGSEATYESGFVIDKFPISRPNLTFSTLTVSNMSPEDSSIYLCSVELQVGYGYTFGSGTRLTVV.

This clone was observed a handful of times. The chain is built from TRBV5-1 and TRBJ2-1; D is undetermined. Trimming left V 0 bases short and J 0 bases short, with 13 bases between. Looked up from germline, CDR1 is SGHRS and CDR2 is YFSETQ. CDR3 length: 17 amino acids. DNA for the CDR3: TGCGCCAGCAGCTTGGCCTTAGGTGGGGTCTCCTACAATGAGCAGTTCTTC. Residues: CASSLALGGVSYNEQFF.

V gene TRBV29-1 combines with J gene TRBJ2-7; D call uncertain. This CDR3 comprises 13 residues. V lost 3 bases and J 7 bases, leaving 16 bases between the germline ends. Germline V gene lookup returns CDR1 SQVTM and CDR2 ANQGSEA. CDR3 in amino acids: CSVDTGPLGEQYF. The CDR3 coding sequence is TGCAGCGTTGATACCGGACCCTTGGGGGAGCAGTACTTC.

The V gene is TRBV9, the J gene TRBJ2-3; 7 bases line up with TRBD2. This CDR3 has 15 amino acids. The V gene end was trimmed by 4 bases and the J gene end by 1 base; junction bases not matched to a gene: 6. Germline V gene lookup returns CDR1 SGDLS and CDR2 YYNGEE. CDR3 nucleotides: TGTGCCAGCAGCCCGAGCGGGACTCGCACAGATACGCAGTATTTT. Its protein product is CASSPSGTRTDTQYF.

The chain combines TRBV15 with TRBJ1-5; weak D call: TRBD1 (5 bases). The V gene's germline CDR1 is LNHNV and CDR2 YYDKDF (reference sequence). CDR3 length: 14 amino acids. V was pared by 3 bases and J by 6 bases, with 12 bases between. Written as DNA, the CDR3 is TGTGCCACCAGCAGGGAAGGGGTAGGTCAGCCCCAGCATTTT. It is translated as CATSREGVGQPQHF.

This clone was observed a handful of times. The rearrangement links TRBV5-1 to TRBJ2-5, with 9 bases fitting TRBD1. V lost 4 bases to trimming and J lost 1 base; unmatched junction nucleotides: 2. Germline CDR1 SGHRS, CDR2 YFSETQ. This CDR3 has 14 residues. The CDR3 region has the DNA TGCGCCAGCAGCACAGGGGGCATCCAAGAGACCCAGTACTTC. It translates to CASSTGGIQETQYF. The full variable domain, with the rest looked up from reference TRBV5-1 and TRBJ2-5, is KAGVTQTPRYLIKTRGQQVTLSCSPISGHRSVSWYQQTPGQGLQFLFEYFSETQRNKGNFPGRFSGRQFSNSRSEMNVSTLELGDSALYLCASSTGGIQETQYFGPGTRLLVL.

This clone was picked up a small number of times. The J gene is TRBJ2-7, the V gene TRBV25-1; either TRBD1 or TRBD2 may fit D (6 bases each). Trimming left V 2 bases short and J 3 bases short, with 11 bases between. There are 14 residues in the CDR3. In germline, CDR1 is MGHDK, CDR2 SYGVNS. CDR3 in DNA: TGTGCCAGCAGTGAAAACGGGGGCCGCTACGAGCAGTACTTC. Protein sequence: CASSENGGRYEQYF.

The table lists this clone with a few counts. The gene calls are TRBV7-2 and TRBJ2-1, with 13 bases identical to TRBD2. The J segment lost 7 bases and the V segment lost 0 bases, leaving 12 bases of the junction unmatched. There are 19 residues in the CDR3. The germline gives CDR1 SGHTA, CDR2 FQGNSA. Here the CDR3 reads CASSLALSGTSGRGNEQFF. The CDR3 nucleotides read TGTGCCAGCAGCTTAGCGCTGTCGGGTACTAGCGGGAGGGGGAATGAGCAGTTCTTC. The full variable domain, in which reference TRBV7-2 and TRBJ2-1 provide the parts outside the CDR3, is GAGVSQSPSNKVTEKGKDVELRCDPISGHTALYWYRQSLGQGLEFLIYFQGNSAPDKSGLPSDRFSAERTGGSVSTLTIQRTQQEDSAVYLCASSLALSGTSGRGNEQFFGPGTRLTVL.

This clone was seen more than once but under ten times. Other DNA sequences in this sample translate to the same CDR3. The rearrangement links TRBV20-1 to TRBJ2-5; D is ambiguous. The germline V gene encodes CDR1 DFQATT and CDR2 SNEGSKA (reference sequence). Trimming removed 2 bases from V and 5 bases from J, with 3 bases in between. This CDR3 contains 10 residues. The CDR3 nucleotides read TGCAGTGCTAGAAGGGAGACCCAGTACTTC. This translates into CSARRETQYF.

The CDR3 loop is CASSATGATDTQYF. CDR3 nucleotides: TGTGCCAGCAGTGCAACGGGGGCCACAGATACGCAGTATTTT. The V call is TRBV2, the J call TRBJ2-3; either TRBD1 or TRBD2 may fit D (6 bases each). The CDR3 consists of 14 residues. Germline V CDR1 and CDR2: SNHLY, FYNNEI. Trimming removed 4 bases at V and 2 bases at J, with 10 bases between.

The DNA for the CDR3 is TGTGCCAGCAGCTCGGGACAGGGGGCGCCTGAGCAGTACTTC. It codes for CASSSGQGAPEQYF. V gene TRBV7-9 combines with J gene TRBJ2-7, with 12 bases lining up with TRBD1. J gave up 7 bases and V 4 bases, and 5 bases lay outside the gene matches. CDR1 is SEHNR and CDR2 is FQNEAQ in the germline V gene (reference sequence). The CDR3 extends over 14 amino acids. Combining the CDR3 with reference TRBV7-9 and TRBJ2-7 gives the whole variable domain DTGVSQNPRHKITKRGQNVTFRCDPISEHNRLYWYRQTLGQGPEFLTYFQNEAQLEKSRLLSDRFSAERPKGSFSTLEIQRTEQGDSAMYLCASSSGQGAPEQYFGPGTRLTVT.

This clone was seen a few times. The chain couples TRBV2 to TRBJ2-2; D unresolved. Germline V lookup: CDR1 SNHLY, CDR2 FYNNEI. This CDR3 has 14 residues. Trimming shortened V by 7 bases and J by 3 bases, and 12 bases separated the two germline ends. The CDR3 coding sequence is TGTGCCAGCATTGACCGAAGGGACACCGGGGAGCTGTTTTTT. Protein sequence: CASIDRRDTGELFF.

In this sample, this clone turned up once. The V call is TRBV13, the J call TRBJ2-3; TRBD2 aligns across 9 bases. Germline lookup yields CDR1 PRHDT and CDR2 FYEKMQ (reference sequence). The V segment lost 2 bases and the J segment 6 bases; nucleotides outside the gene matches: 9. The CDR3 has 16 residues. CDR3 coding DNA: TGTGCCAGCAGCTTACGTAGCGGGAGCGTGGTGGATACGCAGTATTTT. Encoded protein: CASSLRSGSVVDTQYF.

The chain joins TRBV7-6 to TRBJ2-1, with 12 bases that match TRBD2. V was clipped by 5 bases and J by 5 bases; unmatched bases: 10. The CDR3 covers 17 residues. Germline values: CDR1 SGHVS, CDR2 FNYEAQ. The CDR3 loop is CASSPGTSGLGDNEQFF. The CDR3 region has the DNA TGTGCCAGCAGCCCTGGGACTAGCGGGCTGGGGGACAATGAGCAGTTCTTC. The full variable domain, its missing parts supplied by reference TRBV7-6 and TRBJ2-1, is GAGVSQSPRYKVTKRGQDVALRCDPISGHVSLYWYRQALGQGPEFLTYFNYEAQQDKSGLPNDRFSAERPEGSISTLTIQRTEQRDSAMYRCASSPGTSGLGDNEQFFGPGTRLTVL.